This T cell receptor beta chain came from a study of T-cell memory formation after mild COVID-19. Study-level information: There were largely donor-specific TCR clusters. Study results and limitations: Later expanders leaned toward CD4+, whereas clones contracting from day 15 to 85 were balanced CD4/CD8.

Looked up from germline, CDR1 is SGHRS and CDR2 is YFSETQ. The CDR3 extends over 14 amino acids. Trimming removed 0 bases from V and 2 bases from J, with 9 bases in between. Using its own MiXCR run on the 5' RACE reads, TCRdb lists one record per CDR3 protein. Of approximately 570,000 distinct CDR3 sequences in the sample, approximately 18% were seen once. This clonotype turned up a few times. Its specificity is not known. The sequence came from an adult woman who had mild COVID-19 (a few samples of this study predate the infection). Cell type and time point are not known. This sequence joins TRBV5-1 and TRBJ2-7; possibly TRBD1 for D (5 bases). Sequenced material: PBMCs or a T cell subset sorted from them (not recorded which). Written as DNA, the CDR3 is TGCGCCAGCAGCTTGGCCGACAGCGCCTACGAGCAGTACTTC. Protein product: CASSLADSAYEQYF.